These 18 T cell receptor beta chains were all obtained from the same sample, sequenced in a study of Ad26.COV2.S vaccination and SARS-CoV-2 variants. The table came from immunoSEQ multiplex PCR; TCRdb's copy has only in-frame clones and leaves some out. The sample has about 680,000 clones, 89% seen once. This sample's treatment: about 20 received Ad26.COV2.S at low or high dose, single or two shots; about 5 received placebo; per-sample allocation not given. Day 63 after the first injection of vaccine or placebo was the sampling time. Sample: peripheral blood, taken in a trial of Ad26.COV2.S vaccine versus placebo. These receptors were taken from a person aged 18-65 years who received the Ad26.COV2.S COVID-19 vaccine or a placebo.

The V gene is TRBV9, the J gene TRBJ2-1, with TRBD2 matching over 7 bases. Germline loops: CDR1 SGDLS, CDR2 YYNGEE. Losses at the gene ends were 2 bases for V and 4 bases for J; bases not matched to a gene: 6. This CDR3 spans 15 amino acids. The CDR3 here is CASSVSSGPYNEQFF. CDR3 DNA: TGTGCCAGCAGCGTGTCTAGCGGACCGTACAATGAGCAGTTCTTC.

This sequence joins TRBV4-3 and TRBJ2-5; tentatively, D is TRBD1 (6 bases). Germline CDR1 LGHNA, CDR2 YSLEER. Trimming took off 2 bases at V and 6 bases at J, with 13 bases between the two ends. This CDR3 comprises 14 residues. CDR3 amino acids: CASSQSRGRKTQYF. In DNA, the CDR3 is TGCGCCAGCAGCCAATCCAGGGGACGAAAGACCCAGTACTTC.

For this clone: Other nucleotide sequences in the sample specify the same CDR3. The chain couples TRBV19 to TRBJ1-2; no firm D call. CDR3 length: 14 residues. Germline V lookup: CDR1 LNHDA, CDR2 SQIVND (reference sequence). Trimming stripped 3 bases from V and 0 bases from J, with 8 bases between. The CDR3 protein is CASSITGSNYGYTF. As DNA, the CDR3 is TGTGCCAGTAGTATTACCGGCTCTAACTATGGCTACACCTTC.

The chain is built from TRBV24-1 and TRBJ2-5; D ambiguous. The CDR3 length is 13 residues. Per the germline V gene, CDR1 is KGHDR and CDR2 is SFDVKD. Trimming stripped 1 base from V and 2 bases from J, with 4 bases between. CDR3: CATSDLWQETQYF. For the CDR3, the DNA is TGTGCCACCAGTGATTTATGGCAAGAGACCCAGTACTTC.

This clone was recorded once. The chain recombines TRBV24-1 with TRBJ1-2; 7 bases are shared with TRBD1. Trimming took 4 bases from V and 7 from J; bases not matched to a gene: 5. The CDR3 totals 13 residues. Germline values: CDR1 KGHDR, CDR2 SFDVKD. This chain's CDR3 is CATSEMTGSGYTF. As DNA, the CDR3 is TGTGCCACCAGTGAAATGACAGGGTCTGGCTACACCTTC.

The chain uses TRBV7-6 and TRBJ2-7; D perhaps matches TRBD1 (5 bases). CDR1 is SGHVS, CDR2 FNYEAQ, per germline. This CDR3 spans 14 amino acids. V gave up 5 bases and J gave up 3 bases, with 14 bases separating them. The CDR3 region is CASSHDRGRYEQYF. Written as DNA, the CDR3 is TGTGCCAGCAGCCATGACAGAGGCCGCTACGAGCAGTACTTC.

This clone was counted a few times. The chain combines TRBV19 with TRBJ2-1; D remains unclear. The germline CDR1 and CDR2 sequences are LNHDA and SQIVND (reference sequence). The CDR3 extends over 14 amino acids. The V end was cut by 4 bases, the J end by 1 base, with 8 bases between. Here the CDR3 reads CASSKVGSYNEQFF. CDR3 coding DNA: TGTGCCAGTAGTAAAGTAGGATCCTACAATGAGCAGTTCTTC.

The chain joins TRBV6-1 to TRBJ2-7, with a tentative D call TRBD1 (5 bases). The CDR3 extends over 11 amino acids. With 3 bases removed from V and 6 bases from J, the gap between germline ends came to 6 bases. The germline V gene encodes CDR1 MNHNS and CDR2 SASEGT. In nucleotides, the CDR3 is TGTGCCAGCAGTGATGGGGCCGAGCAGTACTTC. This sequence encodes CASSDGAEQYF.

This CDR3 reads CASSSKAGGYTF. DNA of the CDR3: TGTGCCAGTAGTTCTAAGGCCGGCGGCTACACCTTC. The chain joins TRBV19 to TRBJ1-2; D unclear. Germline CDR1 reads LNHDA; CDR2 reads SQIVND (reference sequence). The CDR3 has 12 amino acids. Trimming shortened V by 5 bases and J by 8 bases, and 12 bases separated the two germline ends.

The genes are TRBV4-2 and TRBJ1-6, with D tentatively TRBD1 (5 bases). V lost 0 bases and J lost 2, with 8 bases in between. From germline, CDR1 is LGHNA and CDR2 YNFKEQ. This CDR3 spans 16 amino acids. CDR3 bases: TGTGCCAGCAGCCAAGAAGCAGGGCCCTATAATTCACCCCTCCACTTT. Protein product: CASSQEAGPYNSPLHF.

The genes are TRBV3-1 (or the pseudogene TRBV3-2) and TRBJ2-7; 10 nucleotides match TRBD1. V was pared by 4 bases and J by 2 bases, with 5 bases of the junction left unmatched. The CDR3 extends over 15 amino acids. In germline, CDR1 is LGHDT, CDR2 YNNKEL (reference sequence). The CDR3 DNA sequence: TGTGCCAGCAGCCCCGGGACAGGGGCCACCTACGAGCAGTACTTC. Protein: CASSPGTGATYEQYF.

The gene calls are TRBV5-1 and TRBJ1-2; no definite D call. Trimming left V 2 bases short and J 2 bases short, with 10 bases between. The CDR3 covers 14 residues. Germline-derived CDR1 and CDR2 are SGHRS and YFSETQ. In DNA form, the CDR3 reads TGCGCCAGCAGCTTTGCGGTTCCCAACTATGGCTACACCTTC. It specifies CASSFAVPNYGYTF.

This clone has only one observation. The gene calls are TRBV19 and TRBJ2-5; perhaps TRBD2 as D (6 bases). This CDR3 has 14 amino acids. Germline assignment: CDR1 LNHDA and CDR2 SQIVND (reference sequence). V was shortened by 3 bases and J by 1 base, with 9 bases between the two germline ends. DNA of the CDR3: TGTGCCAGTAGTATGGGGGGTATCCAAGAGACCCAGTACTTC. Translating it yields CASSMGGIQETQYF.

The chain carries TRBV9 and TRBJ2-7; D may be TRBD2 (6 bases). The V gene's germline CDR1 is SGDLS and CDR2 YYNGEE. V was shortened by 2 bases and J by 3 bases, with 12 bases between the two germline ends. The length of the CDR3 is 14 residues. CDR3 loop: CASSVEDYNYEQYF. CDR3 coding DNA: TGTGCCAGCAGCGTCGAGGACTACAACTACGAGCAGTACTTC. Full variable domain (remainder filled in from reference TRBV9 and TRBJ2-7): DSGVTQTPKHLITATGQRVTLRCSPRSGDLSVYWYQQSLDQGLQFLIQYYNGEERAKGNILERFSAQQFPDLHSELNLSSLELGDSALYFCASSVEDYNYEQYFGPGTRLTVT.

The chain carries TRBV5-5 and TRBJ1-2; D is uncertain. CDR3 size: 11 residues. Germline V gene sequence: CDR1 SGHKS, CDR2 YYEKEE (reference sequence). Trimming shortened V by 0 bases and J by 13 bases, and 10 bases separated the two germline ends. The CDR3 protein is CASSLATDLTF. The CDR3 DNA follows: TGTGCCAGCAGCTTGGCAACGGACCTCACCTTC. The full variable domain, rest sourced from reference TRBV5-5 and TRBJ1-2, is DAGVTQSPTHLIKTRGQQVTLRCSPISGHKSVSWYQQVLGQGPQFIFQYYEKEERGRGNFPDRFSARQFPNYSSELNVNALLLGDSALYLCASSLATDLTFGSGTRLTVV.

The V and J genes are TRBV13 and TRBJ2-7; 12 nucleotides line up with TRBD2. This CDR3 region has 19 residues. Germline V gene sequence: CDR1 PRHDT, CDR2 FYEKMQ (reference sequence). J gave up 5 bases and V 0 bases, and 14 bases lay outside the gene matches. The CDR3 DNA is TGTGCCAGCAGCTTAGGCCGTAGGGCTAGCGGGAGGGCGGGCCACGAGCAGTACTTC. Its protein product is CASSLGRRASGRAGHEQYF.

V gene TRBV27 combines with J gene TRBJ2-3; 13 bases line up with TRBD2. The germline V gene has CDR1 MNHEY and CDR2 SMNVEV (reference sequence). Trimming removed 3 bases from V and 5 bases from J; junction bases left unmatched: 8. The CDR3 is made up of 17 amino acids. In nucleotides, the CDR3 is TGTGCCAGCAGTTTCCTACTAGCGGGAGGGCCGGGAGATACGCAGTATTTT. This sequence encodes CASSFLLAGGPGDTQYF.

The CDR3 region is CAISAQETQYF. The CDR3 region has the DNA TGTGCCATCAGTGCGCAAGAGACCCAGTACTTC. J is TRBJ2-5 and V is TRBV10-3; no clear D. The length of the CDR3 is 11 residues. CDR1 and CDR2 (germline): ENHRY, SYGVKD. The V end was cut by 4 bases, the J end by 2 bases, with 2 bases between.